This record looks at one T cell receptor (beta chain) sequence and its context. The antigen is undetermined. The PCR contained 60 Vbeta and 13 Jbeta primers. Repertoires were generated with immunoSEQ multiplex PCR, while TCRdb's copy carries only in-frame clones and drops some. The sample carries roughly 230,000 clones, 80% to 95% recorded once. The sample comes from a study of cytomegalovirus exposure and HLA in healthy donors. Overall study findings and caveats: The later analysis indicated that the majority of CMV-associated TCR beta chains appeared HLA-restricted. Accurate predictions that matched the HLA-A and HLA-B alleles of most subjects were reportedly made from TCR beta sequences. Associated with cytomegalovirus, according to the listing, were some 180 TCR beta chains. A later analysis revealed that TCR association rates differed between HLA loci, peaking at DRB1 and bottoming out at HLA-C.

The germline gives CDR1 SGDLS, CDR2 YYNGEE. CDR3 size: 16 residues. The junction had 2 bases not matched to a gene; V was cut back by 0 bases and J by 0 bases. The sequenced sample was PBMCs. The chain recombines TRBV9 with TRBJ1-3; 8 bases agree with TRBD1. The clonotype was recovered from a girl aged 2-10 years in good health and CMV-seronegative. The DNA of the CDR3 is TGTGCCAGCAGCGTAGAAGGACAGGGCTCTGGAAACACCATATATTTT. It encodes CASSVEGQGSGNTIYF.